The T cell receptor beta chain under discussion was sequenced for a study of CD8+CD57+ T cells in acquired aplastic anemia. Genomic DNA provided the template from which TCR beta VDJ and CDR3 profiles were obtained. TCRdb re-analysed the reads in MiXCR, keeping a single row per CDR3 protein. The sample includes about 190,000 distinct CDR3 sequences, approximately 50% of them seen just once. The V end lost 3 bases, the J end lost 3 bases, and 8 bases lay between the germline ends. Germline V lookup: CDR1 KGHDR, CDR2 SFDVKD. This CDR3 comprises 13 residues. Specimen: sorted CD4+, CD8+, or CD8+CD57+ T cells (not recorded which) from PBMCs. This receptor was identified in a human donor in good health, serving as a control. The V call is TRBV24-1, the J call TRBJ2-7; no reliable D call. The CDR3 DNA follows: TGTGCCACCAGTGATGGGTCCGACTACGAGCAGTACTTC. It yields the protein CATSDGSDYEQYF.